This TCR beta chain comes out of a study of Ad26.COV2.S vaccination and SARS-CoV-2 variants. Study in general: The Ad26.COV2.S arm of the COV1001 trial was where the donor was placed.

Method: immunoSEQ multiplex PCR; TCRdb's copy keeps in-frame clones and lacks some. The table shows 200,000 to 300,000 clones, with over 75% occurring only once. Noted treatment: around 19 received Ad26.COV2.S at low or high dose, single or two shots; roughly five received placebo; per-sample allocation not given. Each sample was drawn 63 days after the first injection (of vaccine or placebo). At a Boston site, the person donating was an adult of 18-55 years. Participants' vaccine, an Ad26 vector, delivered Wuhan-strain SARS-CoV-2 spike. The ends were cut back, 3 bases at V and 0 bases at J, with 9 bases in the middle. The CDR3 is 15 amino acids. Germline loops: CDR1 SNHLY, CDR2 FYNNEI.

The sample in question was peripheral blood, obtained in a trial of Ad26.COV2.S vaccine versus placebo. This sequence originates from a person between 18 and 60 years old who received the Ad26.COV2.S COVID-19 vaccine or a placebo. The rearrangement links TRBV2 to TRBJ1-3; no clear D gene. The DNA for the CDR3 is TGTGCCAGCAGTGAGTCAGCTCGCTCTGGAAACACCATATATTTT. Protein: CASSESARSGNTIYF.